Following are 6 T cell receptor beta chains from one sample sequenced in a study of cytomegalovirus exposure and HLA in healthy donors. PCR was performed using 60 Vbeta and 13 Jbeta primers. The data were produced by immunoSEQ multiplex PCR, yet TCRdb's version contains in-frame clones alone and is incomplete. The data contain about 130,000 clones, over 65% of them singletons. Sequenced sample: PBMCs. The receptors come from a man aged 40-55 years in good health and CMV-seropositive.

This chain connects TRBV30 to TRBJ2-2; D not certain. Per germline, CDR1 GTSNPN and CDR2 SVGIG (reference sequence). The CDR3 runs to 14 residues. V was shortened by 0 bases and J by 4 bases, with 9 bases between the two germline ends. The CDR3 DNA reads TGTGCCTGGAGTGTATCGGTGGTCACCGGGGAGCTGTTTTTT. The encoded protein is CAWSVSVVTGELFF.

The V gene is TRBV15, the J gene TRBJ2-7; 8 positions agree with TRBD2. J lost 0 bases, V lost 1 base, and 2 bases had no gene match. From germline, CDR1 is LNHNV and CDR2 YYDKDF (reference sequence). The length of the CDR3 is 15 residues. CDR3 coding DNA: TGTGCCACCAGCAGAGGTACTAGCGGCTCCTACGAGCAGTACTTC. It yields the protein CATSRGTSGSYEQYF. The whole variable domain, remainder taken from reference TRBV15 and TRBJ2-7, is DAMVIQNPRYQVTQFGKPVTLSCSQTLNHNVMYWYQQKSSQAPKLLFHYYDKDFNNEADTPDNFQSRRPNTSFCFLDIRSPGLGDTAMYLCATSRGTSGSYEQYFGPGTRLTVT.

This clone came up once. V and J are TRBV29-1 and TRBJ2-7, with D tentatively TRBD1 (6 bases). Trimming left V 3 bases short and J 3 bases short, with 12 bases between. The CDR3 consists of 13 residues. Germline V lookup: CDR1 SQVTM, CDR2 ANQGSEA. CDR3 sequence (DNA): TGCAGCGTTGAGTCTTCGGACAGCTACGAGCAGTACTTC. Its translation: CSVESSDSYEQYF.

This clone was observed a few times. The V and J genes are TRBV10-2 and TRBJ1-5; D may be TRBD1 (5 bases). Germline-derived CDR1 and CDR2 are WSHSY and SAAADI. The length of the CDR3 is 14 residues. With 4 bases removed from V and 4 bases from J, the gap between germline ends came to 11 bases. CDR3 loop: CASSAQGWNQPQHF. CDR3 nucleotide sequence: TGCGCCAGCAGTGCTCAGGGTTGGAATCAGCCCCAGCATTTT.

The chain uses TRBV5-1 and TRBJ1-1; possibly TRBD1 for D (5 bases). CDR1 is SGHRS and CDR2 is YFSETQ in the germline V gene. V lost 1 base and J 0 bases, leaving 7 bases between the germline ends. This CDR3 is 14 amino acids long. The CDR3: CASSLTGMNTEAFF. The CDR3 nucleotides read TGCGCCAGCAGCTTGACAGGAATGAACACTGAAGCTTTCTTT.

The chain employs TRBV29-1 and TRBJ1-2; D not resolved. V shed 6 bases and J shed 4 bases, with 12 bases lying between them. The CDR3 is 12 residues long. Germline V gene data show CDR1 as SQVTM and CDR2 as ANQGSEA. CDR3 DNA: TGCAGCGTGACGGGTAGTCTCTATGGCTACACCTTC. Protein sequence: CSVTGSLYGYTF.